This TCR beta chain appears in the sequencing data of a study of technical replicates of blood from a few donors. CDR1 is SGHRS and CDR2 is YFSETQ in the germline V gene. CDR3 length: 15 amino acids. V shed 0 bases and J shed 8 bases, with 17 bases lying between them. This table comes from immunoSEQ multiplex PCR, and its TCRdb copy is limited to in-frame clones, with some not included. This table holds under 95,000 clones, 95% found once. Sequenced input: T cells isolated from PBMCs. The V call is TRBV5-1, the J call TRBJ1-1; D not resolved. The TCR comes from a human donor in good health. In DNA, the CDR3 is TGCGCCAGCAGCTTGGCCTATCCCCCGTCCACCGAAGCTTTCTTT. Translation: CASSLAYPPSTEAFF.